The next 27 T cell receptor beta chains were all read from a single sample in a study of T cell repertoires in cytomegalovirus infection. MiXCR was run by TCRdb on the reads, yielding one entry per CDR3 protein. The data show under 300,000 distinct CDR3 sequences, about 15% seen once. The sample comprised CD8+ T cells from PBMCs. These TCRs come from a human donor in good health (CMV status not recorded). Some clones in this sample may be carry-over from other donors' samples.

The J gene is TRBJ1-2, the V gene TRBV7-2; 7 bases fit TRBD1. The CDR3 runs 17 residues. V was pared by 5 bases and J by 7 bases, with 19 bases of the junction left unmatched. Germline CDR1 is SGHTA and CDR2 is FQGNSA. Here the CDR3 reads CASSPTMPDREGGGYTF. DNA for the CDR3: TGTGCCAGCAGCCCGACTATGCCAGACAGGGAAGGTGGTGGCTACACCTTC.

This sequence joins TRBV5-1 and TRBJ2-1; 14 nucleotides line up with TRBD2. Germline V lookup: CDR1 SGHRS, CDR2 YFSETQ. Germline trimming cut 4 bases from V and 2 bases from J; bases unmatched to any gene: 2. The CDR3 runs to 16 residues. The DNA for the CDR3 is TGCGCCAGCAGCCCGGGACTAGCGGGGGCCTACAATGAGCAGTTCTTC. Its translation is CASSPGLAGAYNEQFF. Supplemented by reference TRBV5-1 and TRBJ2-1, the full variable domain reads KAGVTQTPRYLIKTRGQQVTLSCSPISGHRSVSWYQQTPGQGLQFLFEYFSETQRNKGNFPGRFSGRQFSNSRSEMNVSTLELGDSALYLCASSPGLAGAYNEQFFGPGTRLTVL.

The genes are TRBV12-5 and TRBJ2-1; 9 bases match TRBD2. This CDR3 has 15 amino acids. Germline-derived CDR1 and CDR2 are LGHNT and FRNRAP. The junction had 7 bases not matched to a gene; V was cut back by 6 bases and J by 4 bases. CDR3 DNA sequence: TGTGCTAGTGGCGCCGGGACTAGCTATTACAATGAGCAGTTCTTC. This translates into CASGAGTSYYNEQFF.

This clonotype was counted only a few times. This chain uses TRBV6-5 with TRBJ2-3, with 8 bases that match TRBD1. The J segment lost 3 bases and the V segment lost 6 bases, leaving 8 bases of the junction unmatched. Germline values: CDR1 MNHEY, CDR2 SVGAGI. The CDR3 runs 15 residues. Written as DNA, the CDR3 is TGTGCCAGCAGCCGGACAGGGAGGTTGACAGATACGCAGTATTTT. This encodes CASSRTGRLTDTQYF.

This clonotype was seen at least ten times. The chain uses TRBV7-3 and TRBJ2-1, with D unclear. The CDR3 is made up of 13 amino acids. V shed 5 bases and J shed 6 bases, with 11 bases lying between them. Germline CDR1 is SGHTA and CDR2 is FQGTGA. In nucleotides, the CDR3 is TGTGCCAGCAGCCTAGGCTTGGGCAATGAGCAGTTCTTC. Its protein product is CASSLGLGNEQFF.

This clonotype was seen repeatedly, ten times or more. This chain connects TRBV14 to TRBJ1-2; perhaps TRBD1 as D (5 bases). With 4 bases removed from V and 8 bases from J, the gap between germline ends came to 17 bases. The CDR3 length is 14 residues. Germline V CDR1 and CDR2: SGHDN, FVKESK. The CDR3 region is CASSRRGRAGGYTF. The CDR3 DNA sequence: TGTGCCAGCAGCCGTCGTGGCAGGGCGGGAGGCTACACCTTC.

This clonotype has just a few counts. The CDR3 DNA sequence: TGCAGTGCTAACGTAGGGCAGAGCAATCAGCCCCAGCATTTT. Translated, it gives CSANVGQSNQPQHF. This chain links TRBV20-1 with TRBJ1-5; D gene uncertain. The V gene's germline CDR1 is DFQATT and CDR2 SNEGSKA (reference sequence). The CDR3 is made up of 14 amino acids. V lost 4 bases, J lost 1 base, and 11 bases lay in between.

This clonotype appeared a few times. V gene TRBV13 combines with J gene TRBJ2-5; unclear D gene. Deletions cut 4 bases from V and 1 base from J, with 10 bases between. This CDR3 region has 14 residues. Germline V gene data show CDR1 as PRHDT and CDR2 as FYEKMQ (reference sequence). CDR3 bases: TGTGCCAGCAGCTCCTCCGGGTTCCAAGAGACCCAGTACTTC. Translation: CASSSSGFQETQYF.

Note on this clonotype: Since a much larger clone is just one base distant, this may be a read error. The chain joins TRBV6-6 to TRBJ2-3, with unresolved D. The CDR3 contains 15 residues. Per the germline V gene, CDR1 is MNHNY and CDR2 is SVGAGI (reference sequence). The CDR3 region has the DNA TGTGCCTGCAGTTACTCCGAGTTGCTTGCAGATACGCAGTATTTT. Protein product: CACSYSELLADTQYF.

This clonotype came up a few times. The chain links TRBV28 to TRBJ2-3, with 8 bases lining up with TRBD1. Germline CDR1 reads MDHEN; CDR2 reads SYDVKM. The CDR3 covers 15 residues. V gave up 3 bases and J gave up 0 bases; unmatched junction bases: 2. The CDR3 loop is CASSLGTGSTDTQYF. CDR3 nucleotide sequence: TGTGCCAGCAGTTTGGGGACAGGCAGCACAGATACGCAGTATTTT.

The CDR3 DNA reads TGTGCCAGCAGCCAAGAGGGGGACAGGCTTTACGAGCAGTACTTC. This codes for CASSQEGDRLYEQYF. The rearrangement joins TRBV4-2 to TRBJ2-7, with TRBD1 matching 8 bases. Trimming at V came to 0 bases and at J to 4 bases, leaving 5 bases not matched to a gene. CDR1 is LGHNA, CDR2 YNFKEQ, per germline. This CDR3 contains 15 residues.

The chain is built from TRBV7-4 and TRBJ1-2; 7 positions match TRBD1. Germline V CDR1 and CDR2: SGHVT, SQSDAQ. The CDR3 has 15 residues. The V gene end was trimmed by 3 bases and the J gene end by 3 bases; junction bases not matched to a gene: 7. In nucleotides, the CDR3 is TGTGCCAGCAGCTTGGAGGGGGCTAGCTACTATGGCTACACCTTC. Its protein is CASSLEGASYYGYTF.

The chain links TRBV20-1 to TRBJ1-2; 10 nucleotides agree with TRBD1. Germline V gene sequence: CDR1 DFQATT, CDR2 SNEGSKA (reference sequence). V lost 5 bases and J lost 5; bases outside the gene matches: 11. The CDR3 covers 15 residues. CDR3: CSALSVPGQGYGYTF. DNA of the CDR3: TGCAGTGCTCTGTCTGTCCCGGGACAGGGGTATGGCTACACCTTC.

The chain combines TRBV5-5 with TRBJ1-1, with TRBD1 matching 7 bases. The CDR3 has 17 amino acids. Trimming took 1 base from V and 1 from J; bases not matched to a gene: 10. Germline lookup yields CDR1 SGHKS and CDR2 YYEKEE (reference sequence). Here the CDR3 DNA reads TGTGCCAGCAGCTTGAGTTCTGTAAACAGGGGGAACACTGAAGCTTTCTTT. It encodes CASSLSSVNRGNTEAFF.

This clonotype was counted between two and nine times. The V call is TRBV29-1, the J call TRBJ2-5, with D possibly TRBD1 on 5 matching bases. The CDR3 loop spans 15 amino acids. Germline assignment: CDR1 SQVTM and CDR2 ANQGSEA. Trimming pared 6 bases from V and 2 bases from J, leaving 19 bases between. The CDR3 coding sequence is TGCAGCGTCCAACGACAGCCTTTACTGCAAGAGACCCAGTACTTC. Protein: CSVQRQPLLQETQYF.

The rearrangement links TRBV25-1 to TRBJ1-1; D ambiguous. This CDR3 comprises 11 residues. Per the germline V gene, CDR1 is MGHDK and CDR2 is SYGVNS. Trimming took 4 bases from V and 8 from J, leaving 8 bases between them. Here the CDR3 reads CASSGGVEAFF. The CDR3 DNA is TGTGCCAGCAGTGGTGGGGTAGAAGCTTTCTTT.

This clonotype was counted only a few times. V is TRBV12-3 or TRBV12-4 and J is TRBJ2-3; no definite D call. V was clipped by 6 bases and J by 0 bases, with 4 bases between them. The CDR3 has 12 residues. The CDR3 DNA follows: TGTGCCAGCAGGCTAAGCACAGATACGCAGTATTTT. Protein product: CASRLSTDTQYF.

This clonotype was observed at least ten times. The J gene is TRBJ2-2, the V gene TRBV11-2; a weak D match, TRBD2 (5 bases). The CDR3 loop spans 13 amino acids. Trimming took 8 bases from V and 5 from J, leaving 12 bases between them. The germline CDR1 and CDR2 sequences are SGHAT and FQNNGV. The CDR3 bases are TGTGCCAGCGATTCATCGGGAACCGGGGAGCTGTTTTTT. Protein: CASDSSGTGELFF.

The chain combines TRBV2 with TRBJ2-7, with D possibly TRBD2 on 6 matching bases. Germline CDR1 reads SNHLY; CDR2 reads FYNNEI. CDR3 length equals 15 residues. The V end lost 2 bases, the J end lost 3 bases, and 14 bases lay between the germline ends. In DNA, the CDR3 is TGTGCCAGCAGTGAATTCCCGGACGGGGGCTACGAGCAGTACTTC. Amino acids: CASSEFPDGGYEQYF.

The J gene is TRBJ1-1, the V gene TRBV6-1; D ambiguous. CDR1 and CDR2 from the germline V gene are MNHNS and SASEGT. Trimming stripped 1 base from V and 8 bases from J, with 11 bases between. CDR3 length: 13 amino acids. The CDR3, as DNA: TGTGCCAGCAGTGAAGTGCGGCGTTCAGAAGCTTTCTTT. Translated, it gives CASSEVRRSEAFF.

The genes are TRBV28 and TRBJ1-1; D perhaps matches TRBD1 (5 bases). The CDR3 runs 13 residues. The germline V gene encodes CDR1 MDHEN and CDR2 SYDVKM. Trimming shortened V by 3 bases and J by 11 bases, and 16 bases separated the two germline ends. The CDR3 DNA is TGTGCCAGCAGTTTTCTCTCAACAGGTGCGGCTTTCTTT. This gives the protein CASSFLSTGAAFF.

CDR3: CASSLSEHREVTNEKLFF. Here the CDR3 DNA reads TGTGCCAGCAGTTTATCTGAGCACAGGGAGGTAACTAATGAAAAACTGTTTTTT. This chain joins TRBV28 and TRBJ1-4, with a possible D match to TRBD1 (6 bases). Germline values: CDR1 MDHEN, CDR2 SYDVKM. The CDR3 runs to 18 residues. Trimming removed 1 base at V and 1 base at J, with 16 bases between. The whole variable domain, remainder taken from reference TRBV28 and TRBJ1-4, is DVKVTQSSRYLVKRTGEKVFLECVQDMDHENMFWYRQDPGLGLRLIYFSYDVKMKEKGDIPEGYSVSREKKERFSLILESASTNQTSMYLCASSLSEHREVTNEKLFFGSGTQLSVL.

This clonotype was counted only a few times. The chain carries TRBV29-1 and TRBJ2-7, with 7 nucleotides matching TRBD1. The CDR3 extends over 14 amino acids. CDR1 is SQVTM, CDR2 ANQGSEA, per germline. Trimming removed 5 bases from V and 2 bases from J; junction bases left unmatched: 9. This chain's CDR3 is CSVIIDREAYEQYF. The CDR3, as DNA: TGCAGCGTTATCATAGACAGGGAAGCCTACGAGCAGTACTTC.

Many counts were recorded for this clonotype. CDR3 DNA: TGTGCCAGCAGCAGCGGGACAGGGTTCCCTACAACTAATGAAAAACTGTTTTTT. Translation gives CASSSGTGFPTTNEKLFF. V and J are TRBV7-2 and TRBJ1-4; 9 bases are a match to TRBD1. The CDR3 has 18 residues. Germline CDR1 and CDR2: SGHTA and FQGNSA. The V and J ends lost 5 bases and 0 bases, in that order; junction bases with no gene match: 10.

Many counts were recorded for this clonotype. The chain couples TRBV11-1 to TRBJ1-1; D possibly corresponds to TRBD1 (6 bases). Germline V gene lookup returns CDR1 SGHAT and CDR2 FQDESV (reference sequence). The germline V and J ends were trimmed by 5 bases and 4 bases, with 17 bases remaining between them. The CDR3 covers 15 residues. This CDR3 reads CASSLQGGIGTEAFF. CDR3 nucleotide sequence: TGTGCCAGCAGCCTGCAAGGGGGGATCGGCACTGAAGCTTTCTTT.

V and J are TRBV7-9 and TRBJ2-2; D is ambiguous. The CDR3 contains 14 residues. V lost 2 bases, J lost 1 base, and 5 bases lay in between. Germline V lookup: CDR1 SEHNR, CDR2 FQNEAQ (reference sequence). The CDR3 region is CASSLNMNTGELFF. Here the CDR3 DNA reads TGTGCCAGCAGCTTAAATATGAACACCGGGGAGCTGTTTTTT.

In this sample, this clonotype turned up many times. One end of the junction varies from germline; a read error may be responsible. The V call is TRBV7-6, the J call TRBJ2-2; no clear D. The germline CDR1 and CDR2 sequences are SGHVS and FNYEAQ. The CDR3 loop spans 16 amino acids. CDR3 DNA sequence: TGTGCTAGCAGCCCCAGCCGGGTGAAGGGCGCCGGGGAGCTGTTTTTT. This encodes CASSPSRVKGAGELFF.